Listed below are T cell receptor beta chains from one sample, sequenced in a study of blood T cell repertoires in COVID-19. Data came from immunoSEQ multiplex PCR; TCRdb stores just in-frame clones and leaves some out. The repertoire includes some 210,000 clones, over 70% of them detected once, and less than 3.5% sits in the top ten. Sequencing was performed on peripheral blood. These TCRs come from a man in his fifties with active or convalescent COVID-19. Both conserved end residues are part of each CDR3. D genes are given only for firm matches. Clone size is given for some rows only: seen once, a few or many times, or a class if the clone is expanded.

V gene	D gene	J gene	clone size	CDR3 protein	CDR3 DNA
TRBV10-3	TRBD1	TRBJ1-1	NA	CAISAGTVRTEAFF	TGTGCCATCAGTGCTGGGACAGTGAGGACTGAAGCTTTCTTT
TRBV3-1/TRBV3-2	TRBD1	TRBJ1-6	NA	CASSPRQGGNSPLHF	TGTGCCAGCAGCCCCCGACAGGGTGGGAATTCACCCCTCCACTTT
TRBV27	NA	TRBJ2-6	NA	CASSLLGISSGANVLTF	TGTGCCAGCAGTTTACTCGGGATTAGCTCTGGGGCCAACGTCCTGACTTTC
TRBV6-1	NA	TRBJ1-6	once	CASSERLSGWKSPLHF	TGTGCCAGCAGTGAACGGCTGTCAGGGTGGAAATCACCCCTCCACTTT
TRBV5-1	TRBD1	TRBJ1-1	NA	CASSFTGVAGSEAFF	TGCGCCAGCAGCTTTACAGGGGTGGCAGGGTCTGAAGCTTTCTTT
TRBV2	TRBD1	TRBJ1-5	NA	CASSSGQGRQPQHF	TGTGCCAGCAGTTCGGGACAGGGGAGACAGCCCCAGCATTTT
TRBV27	NA	TRBJ2-3	NA	CASSGTSTDTQYF	TGTGCCAGCAGTGGCACCAGCACAGATACGCAGTATTTT
TRBV19	NA	TRBJ1-1	NA	CASSMFRGTSSNTEAFF	TGTGCCAGTAGTATGTTCCGAGGTACTTCCTCGAACACTGAAGCTTTCTTT
TRBV28	TRBD2	TRBJ2-1	few	CASSLGLAYSSYNEQFF	TGTGCCAGCAGCCTGGGACTAGCGTATAGCTCCTACAATGAGCAGTTCTTC
TRBV9	NA	TRBJ2-2	NA	CASSVVGNTGELFF	TGTGCCAGCAGCGTAGTCGGTAACACCGGGGAGCTGTTTTTT
TRBV11-2	NA	TRBJ2-7	NA	CASSSGQSYEQYF	TGTGCCAGCAGCTCCGGACAGTCCTACGAGCAGTACTTC
TRBV6-4	NA	TRBJ2-3	NA	CASSEDWVGTQYF	TGTGCCAGCAGTGAAGACTGGGTCGGTACGCAGTATTTT
TRBV4-3	TRBD1	TRBJ1-2	NA	CASSPSRDSHYGYTF	TGCGCCAGCAGCCCGTCCCGGGACAGCCACTATGGCTACACCTTC